A single sample is the source of the 28 T cell receptor beta chains below, sequenced in a study of cytomegalovirus exposure and HLA in healthy donors. The PCR ran on 60 Vbeta and 13 Jbeta primers. Here immunoSEQ multiplex PCR was the method, and the copy in TCRdb shows in-frame clones only, minus some. The table records 160,000 or so clones, approximately 80% of them present only once. Sequenced material: PBMCs. These receptors all stem from a woman aged 35 to 49 in good health and CMV-seropositive.

The V gene is TRBV4-1, the J gene TRBJ1-1; D remains unclear. Germline CDR1 is MGHRA and CDR2 is YSYEKL. The germline V and J ends were trimmed by 4 bases and 1 base, with 13 bases remaining between them. This CDR3 comprises 15 residues. The CDR3, as DNA: TGCGCCAGCAGCCTTAACGAGGTCGGGAACACTGAAGCTTTCTTT. It is translated as CASSLNEVGNTEAFF.

This clone was recorded once. CDR3 region: CASSVGGGTQYF. As DNA, the CDR3 is TGTGCCAGCAGCGTAGGGGGAGGTACGCAGTATTTT. The gene calls are TRBV9 and TRBJ2-3; D might be TRBD2 (6 bases). The CDR3 totals 12 residues. Trimming shortened V by 0 bases and J by 8 bases, and 7 bases separated the two germline ends. Germline V gives CDR1 SGDLS, CDR2 YYNGEE.

The V gene is TRBV18, the J gene TRBJ1-2; 7 bases map to TRBD1. The germline CDR1 and CDR2 sequences are KGHSH and LQKENI. J was trimmed by 5 bases and V by 3 bases; bases with no gene match: 3. This CDR3 has 13 amino acids. For the CDR3, the DNA is TGTGCCAGCTCACCCCAGGGGGAGTATGGCTACACCTTC. Translated, it gives CASSPQGEYGYTF.

The gene calls are TRBV2 and TRBJ1-2; possibly TRBD1 for D (5 bases). Germline V lookup: CDR1 SNHLY, CDR2 FYNNEI. This CDR3 is 12 amino acids long. Trimming removed 1 base from V and 7 bases from J, with 7 bases in between. CDR3 nucleotides: TGTGCCAGCAGTGAAGTTAGGGGTGGCTACACCTTC. Its protein product is CASSEVRGGYTF.

The chain is built from TRBV6-5 and TRBJ1-5; D is unclear. The CDR3 runs 11 residues. With 6 bases removed from V and 9 bases from J, the gap between germline ends came to 9 bases. CDR1 MNHEY and CDR2 SVGAGI come from the germline V gene. This chain's CDR3 is CASRGLGPQHF. CDR3 nucleotide sequence: TGTGCCAGCAGAGGCCTAGGGCCCCAGCATTTT.

This rearrangement joins TRBV5-4 to TRBJ1-2; D is perhaps TRBD1 (5 bases). The CDR3 extends over 15 amino acids. Trimming stripped 1 base from V and 5 bases from J, with 15 bases between. CDR1 and CDR2 from the germline V gene are SGHNT and YYREEE (reference sequence). As DNA, the CDR3 is TGTGCCAGCAGCTTGTCGACAGCTCCCAGTTATGGCTACACCTTC. As protein: CASSLSTAPSYGYTF.

V is TRBV10-3 and J is TRBJ1-5, with a weak D call TRBD1 (5 bases). This CDR3 comprises 13 residues. The V gene lost 8 bases and the J gene lost 2 bases, with 10 bases spanning the gap. Germline CDR1 ENHRY, CDR2 SYGVKD. CDR3 DNA sequence: TGTGCCATCGGAGGGACTGGCAATCAGCCCCAGCATTTT. Protein sequence: CAIGGTGNQPQHF.

The chain combines TRBV30 with TRBJ2-1, with D unresolved. Germline V CDR1 and CDR2: GTSNPN, SVGIG (reference sequence). V lost 3 bases, J lost 0 bases, and 9 bases lay in between. CDR3 length equals 14 residues. The chain's CDR3 is CAWSERSSYNEQFF. CDR3 in DNA: TGTGCCTGGAGCGAGCGAAGCTCCTACAATGAGCAGTTCTTC.

V gene TRBV28 combines with J gene TRBJ1-2; possibly TRBD1 for D (5 bases). The V gene lost 3 bases and the J gene lost 2 bases, with 7 bases spanning the gap. CDR3 size: 13 residues. The germline V gene has CDR1 MDHEN and CDR2 SYDVKM. This CDR3 reads CASSLGGNYGYTF. The CDR3 nucleotides read TGTGCCAGCAGTTTGGGGGGGAACTATGGCTACACCTTC.

The chain links TRBV5-1 to TRBJ2-2; D is unclear. The CDR3 is 14 residues long. Germline CDR1 and CDR2: SGHRS and YFSETQ. The ends were cut back, 4 bases at V and 0 bases at J, with 7 bases in the middle. The CDR3 DNA is TGCGCCAGCAGCGTGGCAGCGAACACCGGGGAGCTGTTTTTT. Translating it yields CASSVAANTGELFF.

Remarks on this clone: This may be a read error: a much more frequent sequence differs by one nucleotide. The rearrangement links TRBV2 to TRBJ1-1; tentatively, D is TRBD1 (5 bases). The V gene's germline CDR1 is SNHLY and CDR2 FYNNEI. This CDR3 spans 12 amino acids. The DNA for the CDR3 is TGTGCCAGCAGTGTCAGGGATCTTGAAGCTCTCTTT. It yields the protein CASSVRDLEALF.

This clone was observed once. The J gene is TRBJ1-2, the V gene TRBV9; D gene unclear. This CDR3 region has 14 residues. Germline V gives CDR1 SGDLS, CDR2 YYNGEE. V shed 2 bases and J shed 0 bases, with 8 bases lying between them. The CDR3 bases are TGTGCCAGCAGCGTTGGCGGAGCTAACTATGGCTACACCTTC. The encoded protein is CASSVGGANYGYTF. The variable domain in full, with the rest retrieved from reference TRBV9 and TRBJ1-2, is DSGVTQTPKHLITATGQRVTLRCSPRSGDLSVYWYQQSLDQGLQFLIQYYNGEERAKGNILERFSAQQFPDLHSELNLSSLELGDSALYFCASSVGGANYGYTFGSGTRLTVV.

This sequence joins TRBV4-1 and TRBJ2-1, with D perhaps TRBD2 (6 bases). From germline, CDR1 is MGHRA and CDR2 YSYEKL. The ends were cut back, 0 bases at V and 4 bases at J, with 16 bases in the middle. The CDR3 spans 17 residues. As DNA, the CDR3 is TGCGCCAGCAGCCAAGATATCGAGGTGGGGGGTTACAATGAGCAGTTCTTC. It encodes CASSQDIEVGGYNEQFF.

V and J are TRBV7-8 and TRBJ2-7; the match to TRBD1 covers 7 bases. The CDR3 covers 16 residues. CDR1 and CDR2 from the germline V gene are SGHVS and FQNEAQ. Losses at the gene ends were 7 bases for V and 0 bases for J; bases not matched to a gene: 12. In nucleotides, the CDR3 is TGTGCCAGCACCCAAGGGGGCAGAGGGGTCTCCTACGAGCAGTACTTC. It translates to CASTQGGRGVSYEQYF. Full variable domain (missing parts from reference TRBV7-8 and TRBJ2-7): GAGVSQSPRYKVAKRGQDVALRCDPISGHVSLFWYQQALGQGPEFLTYFQNEAQLDKSGLPSDRFFAERPEGSVSTLKIQRTQQEDSAVYLCASTQGGRGVSYEQYFGPGTRLTVT.

This chain links TRBV5-4 with TRBJ2-3; 8 bases are shared with TRBD2. CDR3 size: 19 residues. V lost 0 bases, J lost 2 bases, and 14 bases stayed unmatched. Per germline, CDR1 SGHNT and CDR2 YYREEE (reference sequence). CDR3 in amino acids: CASSLDVLFSGVDTDTQYF. The CDR3 DNA follows: TGTGCCAGCAGCTTGGACGTCCTATTTAGCGGGGTCGACACAGATACGCAGTATTTT.

The V and J genes are TRBV5-5 and TRBJ2-5; 8 positions match TRBD2. CDR3 size: 17 residues. From germline, CDR1 is SGHKS and CDR2 YYEKEE (reference sequence). V trimming: 0 bases; J trimming: 0 bases; junction bases outside the gene matches: 7. The CDR3 reads CASSLGAGVLYQETQYF. The CDR3 DNA sequence: TGTGCCAGCAGCTTGGGAGCGGGGGTATTGTACCAAGAGACCCAGTACTTC.

The rearrangement uses TRBV5-4 and TRBJ1-2, with 7 bases aligning to TRBD1. The CDR3 loop spans 14 amino acids. CDR1 and CDR2 (germline): SGHNT, YYREEE (reference sequence). Germline trimming cut 4 bases from V and 2 bases from J; bases unmatched to any gene: 5. The DNA of the CDR3 is TGTGCCAGCAGCCCCGGACAGGAGAACTATGGCTACACCTTC. Translated: CASSPGQENYGYTF.

The chain uses TRBV10-3 and TRBJ1-1; D is possibly TRBD1 (6 bases). Germline V gene sequence: CDR1 ENHRY, CDR2 SYGVKD. There are 14 residues in the CDR3. Trimming cost V 11 bases and J 6 bases, with 22 bases left between them. CDR3 nucleotides: TGTGCCTCTCGGCCGGCACAGGGATCCGCTGAAGCTTTCTTT. This gives the protein CASRPAQGSAEAFF.

J is TRBJ2-3 and V is TRBV6-6; the match to TRBD2 covers 9 bases. The CDR3 extends over 15 amino acids. Germline V gene data show CDR1 as MNHNY and CDR2 as SVGAGI (reference sequence). V lost 6 bases, J lost 1 base, and 5 bases stayed unmatched. Here the CDR3 DNA reads TGTGCCAGCAGCCGCGGGGGGGCGGGCACAGATACGCAGTATTTT. Encoded protein: CASSRGGAGTDTQYF.

This clone was observed a single time. The V and J genes are TRBV7-9 and TRBJ1-5; D unclear. V lost 1 base to trimming and J lost 7 bases, with 8 bases between them. The CDR3 runs to 13 residues. Germline assignment: CDR1 SEHNR and CDR2 FQNEAQ (reference sequence). The CDR3 here is CASSLGSGQPQHF. DNA of the CDR3: TGTGCCAGCAGCTTAGGGTCCGGGCAGCCCCAGCATTTT.

The CDR3 sequence: CASRGKGQNQPQHF. For the CDR3, the DNA is TGTGCCAGCAGGGGGAAGGGGCAAAATCAGCCCCAGCATTTT. V gene TRBV6-1 combines with J gene TRBJ1-5, with a weak D call TRBD1 (5 bases). Germline loops: CDR1 MNHNS, CDR2 SASEGT. The CDR3 length is 14 residues. V lost 6 bases, J lost 4 bases, and 13 bases lay in between.

This sequence joins TRBV7-9 and TRBJ2-1; no clear D gene. With 1 base removed from V and 4 bases from J, the gap between germline ends came to 23 bases. The germline V gene has CDR1 SEHNR and CDR2 FQNEAQ (reference sequence). The CDR3 covers 19 residues. CDR3 protein: CASSLVPPGPSDRYNEQFF. The CDR3 DNA is TGTGCCAGCAGCTTAGTCCCCCCGGGTCCCTCCGACCGGTACAATGAGCAGTTCTTC. Filled out from reference TRBV7-9 and TRBJ2-1, the complete variable domain reads DTGVSQNPRHKITKRGQNVTFRCDPISEHNRLYWYRQTLGQGPEFLTYFQNEAQLEKSRLLSDRFSAERPKGSFSTLEIQRTEQGDSAMYLCASSLVPPGPSDRYNEQFFGPGTRLTVL.

The chain has TRBV5-1 and TRBJ1-4; D not resolved. In germline, CDR1 is SGHRS, CDR2 YFSETQ. The ends were cut back, 4 bases at V and 8 bases at J, with 12 bases in the middle. The CDR3 has 13 amino acids. The CDR3 DNA sequence: TGCGCCAGCAGCGCGGGAGGCGGAGAAAAACTGTTTTTT. This translates into CASSAGGGEKLFF.

The gene calls are TRBV28 and TRBJ2-2; TRBD1 agrees at 10 bases. Germline V gene lookup returns CDR1 MDHEN and CDR2 SYDVKM. The CDR3 totals 16 residues. With V trimmed by 2 bases and J by 7 bases, 7 bases remained unmatched. The CDR3 DNA is TGTGCCAGCAGTTTACCGGGACAGGGGCGAATCGGGGAGCTGTTTTTT. Translating it yields CASSLPGQGRIGELFF.

This sequence joins TRBV5-1 and TRBJ2-2; D may be TRBD2 (5 bases). Germline V gene lookup returns CDR1 SGHRS and CDR2 YFSETQ. Trimming pared 0 bases from V and 3 bases from J, leaving 9 bases between. The CDR3 runs 15 residues. CDR3 residues: CASSLVGVYTGELFF. The CDR3 nucleotides read TGCGCCAGCAGCTTGGTCGGGGTATACACCGGGGAGCTGTTTTTT.

V gene TRBV19 combines with J gene TRBJ2-2; tentative D call: TRBD1 (8 bases). V was pared by 7 bases and J by 7 bases, with 19 bases between. The germline V gene encodes CDR1 LNHDA and CDR2 SQIVND (reference sequence). The CDR3 length is 15 residues. CDR3 region: CASMGGTGRGGELFF. CDR3 DNA sequence: TGTGCCAGTATGGGGGGGACAGGCCGGGGCGGGGAGCTGTTTTTT.

This clone was picked up a small number of times. This chain joins TRBV7-7 and TRBJ2-5, with 8 bases aligning to TRBD2. After removal of 4 bases from V and 4 bases from J, the junction contained 17 bases not matched to a gene. In germline, CDR1 is SSHAT, CDR2 FNYEAQ (reference sequence). This CDR3 is built from 18 residues. The DNA for the CDR3 is TGTGCCAGCAGCTCCTGGGAATCCGGGACTAGGCTCGGAGAGACCCAGTACTTC. This codes for CASSSWESGTRLGETQYF. The full variable domain, with the rest looked up from reference TRBV7-7 and TRBJ2-5, is GAGVSQSPRYKVTKRGQDVTLRCDPISSHATLYWYQQALGQGPEFLTYFNYEAQPDKSGLPSDRFSAERPEGSISTLTIQRTEQRDSAMYRCASSSWESGTRLGETQYFGPGTRLLVL.

V usage is TRBV2 and J usage is TRBJ2-1; TRBD2 matches at 10 bases. The CDR3 totals 13 residues. With 10 bases clipped from V and 6 bases from J, the junction kept 6 bases outside the gene matches. Germline assignment: CDR1 SNHLY and CDR2 FYNNEI. CDR3 sequence: CATLAGEANEQFF. In nucleotides, the CDR3 is TGTGCCACCCTAGCGGGGGAGGCCAATGAGCAGTTCTTC. The full variable domain, with the rest looked up from reference TRBV2 and TRBJ2-1, is EPEVTQTPSHQVTQMGQEVILRCVPISNHLYFYWYRQILGQKVEFLVSFYNNEISEKSEIFDDQFSVERPDGSNFTLKIRSTKLEDSAMYFCATLAGEANEQFFGPGTRLTVL.